This T cell receptor beta chain was identified during a study of OX40 agonist ivuxolimab in advanced cancers. The wider study: At 0.01 to 10 mg/kg, ivuxolimab was administered intravenously to patients every 2 weeks. Each dose-escalation patient presented with hepatocellular carcinoma, melanoma, renal cell or head and neck cancer. Allowance was made for prior anti-PD-1, anti-PD-L1 or anti-CTLA-4 therapy, and roughly 40% had some.

Only in-frame clones appear in the TCRdb table, and some are missing; sequencing was by immunoSEQ multiplex PCR. The sample records tens of thousands of clones, around 87% being singletons. A note on this clone: The antigen is not known.

Unmatched junction bases numbered 9, after V lost 0 bases and J lost 2 bases. The CDR3 covers 16 residues. Germline V CDR1 and CDR2: GTSNPN, SVGIG (reference sequence). Broader study findings: Both blood CD4+ and CD8+ T cells showed clonal growth by week 6 at 0.1 to 3.0 mg/kg.

The gene calls are TRBV30 and TRBJ1-2; 7 bases map to TRBD1. This sequence was found in an adult with an advanced solid tumor such as melanoma, head and neck, liver or kidney cancer. Sequencing was performed on CD4+ or CD8+ T cells sorted from blood, taken in a trial of the OX40 agonist ivuxolimab. CDR3 bases: TGTGCCTGGAGTGTGCCCGAGGACAGGCGAAACTATGGCTACACCTTC. Translating it yields CAWSVPEDRRNYGYTF.